Sequencing of this TCR beta chain was carried out in a study of beta chain features in type 1 diabetes. Expressed TCRB transcripts were sequenced, since all the RNA that had been isolated was reverse transcribed. TCRdb's copy holds only in-frame clones and misses some; the assay was immunoSEQ multiplex PCR. The sample lists about 300,000 clones; roughly 14% were seen once. Trimming removed 6 bases from V and 6 bases from J, with 12 bases in between. The CDR3 covers 13 residues. Germline V gene lookup returns CDR1 KGHSH and CDR2 LQKENI. General study findings and limits: When Type 1 diabetes patients were examined, their TCRB CDR3s proved moderately but significantly shorter in all four CD4+ subsets.

About this clone: Its antigen is unidentified.

The source of this sequence is a woman under 30 with type 1 diabetes. The chain has TRBV18 and TRBJ2-1, with D possibly matching TRBD1 (6 bases). Source material: naive CD4+ T cells from blood. Here the CDR3 reads CASSDLDSNEQFF. The CDR3 bases are TGTGCCAGCTCGGATCTGGACAGCAATGAGCAGTTCTTC. Supplemented by reference TRBV18 and TRBJ2-1, the full variable domain reads NAGVMQNPRHLVRRRGQEARLRCSPMKGHSHVYWYRQLPEEGLKFMVYLQKENIIDESGMPKERFSAEFPKEGPSILRIQQVVRGDSAAYFCASSDLDSNEQFFGPGTRLTVL.